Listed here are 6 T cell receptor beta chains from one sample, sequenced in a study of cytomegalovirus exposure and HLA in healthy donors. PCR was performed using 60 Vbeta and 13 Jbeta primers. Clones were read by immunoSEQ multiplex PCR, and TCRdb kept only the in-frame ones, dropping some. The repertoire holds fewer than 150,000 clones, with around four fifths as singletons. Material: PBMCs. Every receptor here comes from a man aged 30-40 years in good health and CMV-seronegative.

The CDR3 sequence is CASSLQREASYEQYF. Written as DNA, the CDR3 is TGTGCCAGCAGTTTACAGCGGGAGGCTTCCTACGAGCAGTACTTC. J is TRBJ2-7 and V is TRBV27; TRBD2 matches at 9 bases. V trimming: 2 bases; J trimming: 1 base; junction bases outside the gene matches: 3. The CDR3 loop spans 15 amino acids. CDR1 and CDR2 (germline): MNHEY, SMNVEV (reference sequence).

CDR3 sequence reads: CASSLAGGNTGELFF. The CDR3 DNA is TGTGCCAGCAGTCTAGCGGGGGGCAACACCGGGGAGCTGTTTTTT. The V gene is TRBV28, the J gene TRBJ2-2, with 11 bases lining up with TRBD2. CDR3 length equals 15 residues. V gave up 5 bases and J gave up 2 bases; unmatched junction bases: 1. From germline, CDR1 is MDHEN and CDR2 SYDVKM. The full variable domain, completed using reference TRBV28 and TRBJ2-2, is DVKVTQSSRYLVKRTGEKVFLECVQDMDHENMFWYRQDPGLGLRLIYFSYDVKMKEKGDIPEGYSVSREKKERFSLILESASTNQTSMYLCASSLAGGNTGELFFGEGSRLTVL.

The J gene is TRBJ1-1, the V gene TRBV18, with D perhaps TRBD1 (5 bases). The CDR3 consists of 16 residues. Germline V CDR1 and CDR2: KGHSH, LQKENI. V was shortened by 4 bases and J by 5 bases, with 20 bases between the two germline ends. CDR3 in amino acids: CASSQTDSGAGTEAFF. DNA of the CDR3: TGTGCCAGCTCACAAACCGACAGTGGGGCGGGGACTGAAGCTTTCTTT.

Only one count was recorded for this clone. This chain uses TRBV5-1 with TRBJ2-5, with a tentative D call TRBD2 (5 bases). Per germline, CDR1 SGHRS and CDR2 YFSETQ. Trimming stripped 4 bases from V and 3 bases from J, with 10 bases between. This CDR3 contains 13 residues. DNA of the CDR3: TGCGCCAGCAGCACGGACTGGGAAGAGACCCAGTACTTC. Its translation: CASSTDWEETQYF.

The DNA of the CDR3 is TGTGCCAGCAGCTCTAGACAGGGGCTATCGGACACTGAAGCTTTCTTT. It encodes CASSSRQGLSDTEAFF. The chain joins TRBV11-2 to TRBJ1-1; TRBD1 aligns across 8 bases. Germline V lookup: CDR1 SGHAT, CDR2 FQNNGV. Trimming removed 4 bases from V and 3 bases from J; junction bases left unmatched: 10. CDR3 length equals 16 residues.

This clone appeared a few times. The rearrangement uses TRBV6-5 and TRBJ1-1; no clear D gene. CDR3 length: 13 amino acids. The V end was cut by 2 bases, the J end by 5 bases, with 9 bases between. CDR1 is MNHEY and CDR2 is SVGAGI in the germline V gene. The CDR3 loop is CASSYRAGTEAFF. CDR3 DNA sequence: TGTGCCAGCAGTTACCGCGCGGGGACTGAAGCTTTCTTT.